Here is one TCR beta chain with its context. Its antigen is not identified. This entry is derived from a study of cytomegalovirus exposure and HLA in healthy donors. Study context: Unique TCRs from HLA-typed donors, 65 million to 85 million of them, were held in an early data release.

Study-wide points: Clonal expansion, a later analysis showed, was greater in HLA-associated TCR beta chains than in equally common others. High specificity and sensitivity for cytomegalovirus status were reported for the classifier. When analyzed later, a missense DCLRE1C variant was found to be linked to TCR beta V- and J-gene trimming.

PCR involved 60 Vbeta and 13 Jbeta primers. The method was immunoSEQ multiplex PCR; TCRdb's version includes in-frame clones alone and lacks a portion of them. This sample yields 150,000 to 200,000 clones, of which 82% are seen a single time; less than 2% belongs to the top ten. This TCR was sampled from a male donor in good health and CMV-seronegative. The sample comprised PBMCs.

The CDR3 here is CASSGQGGGQPQHF. For the CDR3, the DNA is TGTGCCAGTAGCGGACAGGGGGGAGGTCAGCCCCAGCATTTT. The genes are TRBV19 and TRBJ1-5; 10 bases are shared with TRBD1. The CDR3 runs 14 residues. Germline V gives CDR1 LNHDA, CDR2 SQIVND (reference sequence). Trimming cost V 6 bases and J 6 bases; bases outside gene matches: 5.